This T cell receptor (beta chain) emerged from a study of blood T cells in healthy people across ages. Concerning this clonotype itself: What it binds is unknown.

General study points: Strong correlation linked observed beta diversity and percent naive T cells.

PCR was performed a second time for about 7 to 12 cycles using a sample-barcoded 5' primer and a J-beta primer mix. TCRdb passed the 5' RACE reads through MiXCR, listing each CDR3 protein once. The sample has fewer than 800,000 distinct CDR3 sequences; around 49% are singletons. The sequence derives from a woman aged 60-75 years in good health. Sequenced sample: blood.

The CDR3 here is CASSLVGIAYEQYF. The CDR3, as DNA: TGTGCCAGCAGCTTAGTCGGGATTGCCTACGAGCAGTACTTC. The V gene is TRBV7-2, the J gene TRBJ2-5; D is perhaps TRBD2 (5 bases). Gene TRBJ2-7 matches the end of the DNA better, so the J call may be wrong. Looked up from germline, CDR1 is SGHTA and CDR2 is FQGNSA. The CDR3 contains 14 residues.